This T cell receptor (beta chain) was captured by sequencing in a study of cytomegalovirus exposure and HLA in healthy donors (dated by TCRdb to the late 2010s). Context from the whole study: An earlier analysis of several hundred of the donors reported more than 250 Gb of sequence data and more than 90 million unique TCR beta sequences from 150 million to 200 million T cells. Donor age, sex, ethnicity and CMV serostatus were compiled together with the repertoire data. In the later analysis, no new phenotypic data were used to find candidate immune exposures; instead, reliance was placed on TCR beta sequences and their occurrence across donors. A later analysis re-analyzed previously published TCR beta repertoires from 666 donors and added high-resolution HLA genotyping to study TCR occurrence patterns. The study profiled the T cell repertoires of hundreds of subjects by immunosequencing and related them to cytomegalovirus serostatus. Among roughly 400 genotyped donors of the cohort, an average of 235,054 unique TCR beta nucleotide sequences were sequenced per donor, about a sixth of them non-productive. All discovery cohort repertoires had been generated using a single sequencing platform. Typing coverage differed by locus: A, B, C, DRB1 and DQB1 were typed in roughly 629-630 donors, DQA1 in approximately 520, DPA1 in nearly 610, and DPB1 in just under 490. An earlier analysis of 587 of the donors used high-throughput TCR beta sequencing to judge whether each TCR beta V gene segment behaved as functional or pseudogenic. About five DR-DQ haplotypes were treated as single units for association and clustering because of strong linkage in the cohort. An early release that covered fewer than 800 HLA-typed donors contained about 300 gigabases of sequencing data and tens of millions of unique TCR sequences. The study aimed to test whether cataloging public T cell receptors could reveal signatures of past pathogen exposure. Of the approximately 400 genotyped donors, around 81% fell in the genetic ancestry cluster associated with self-reported Caucasian donors. Along with the roughly 670-subject first cohort, a separate validation cohort of over a hundred different subjects was used. To predict cytomegalovirus infection status, the study combined high-throughput TCR immunosequencing, statistical association of individual TCRs with disease status, and machine learning. Class I and class II HLA loci were covered by the typing at four-digit resolution. A later genetic analysis used genome-wide SNP genotypes for about 65% of the 666 donors, treating that subset as a discovery cohort.

Findings and caveats that apply to the study as a whole: The study listed approximately 150 TCR beta chains as associated with cytomegalovirus. According to a later analysis, parvovirus B19, influenza, CMV and Epstein-Barr virus appeared linked to several top co-occurrence clusters. While some public TCRs were present in many individuals, most TCR sequences turned up only very rarely across donors. When HLA alleles, especially DR and DQ, strongly co-occurred, attributing TCR associations to individual alleles was difficult. A later genetic analysis associated a missense DCLRE1C variant with V-gene and J-gene trimming of TCR beta chains, and an independent cohort replicated the association. Compared with the approximately 710-donor mean, donors in an Asian-associated ancestry cluster had fewer N-insertions in productive TCRs, according to a later genetic analysis. The earlier analysis of some 560 of the donors excluded some 15 rarely observed V segments, including chromosome 9 orphons, because counts were too low. A cluster of highly shared sequence variants was judged likely to be a technical artifact of the sequencing pipeline. Some IMGT-functional V segments, including TRBV6-2 and TRBV6-3, could not be told apart with the 87-base-pair reads, so those segments were excluded. Roughly uniform sequencing depth across donors was assumed in presence/absence analyses, although this assumption may not hold. Linkage disequilibrium might explain the correlated functional status among segregating V segments, but an unknown experimental factor could not be ruled out. A later analysis associated 15,000 to 20,000 TCR beta sequences with specific HLA alleles at a false discovery rate of 0.05. In a later analysis, TCR association rates were found to vary across HLA loci, with the most associated TCRs seen for DRB1 alleles and the fewest for HLA-C alleles. The only immune exposure information available for the cohort was CMV serostatus. A later analysis found that most CMV-associated TCR beta chains appeared HLA-restricted, with HLA associations seemingly driven largely by CMV exposure. According to the authors, the approach could potentially be generalized to other disease states and immunological phenotypes. Compared with equally common non-associated chains, HLA-associated TCR beta chains in a later analysis were more clonally expanded and had lower generation probabilities. A few of the identified cytomegalovirus-associated TCR beta chains were confirmed in vitro to be specific for cytomegalovirus antigens. The classifier was reported to diagnose cytomegalovirus status with high specificity and sensitivity in both the original cohort and the validation cohort. Because some donors lacked HLA typing at each locus, the association tests relied only on the typed subset. In this cohort, only TCR beta chains were sequenced, and detectable features were limited by the absence of alpha or paired-chain data. A further reported finding was that TCR beta sequences accurately predicted the HLA-A and HLA-B alleles for most subjects in the first cohort. In an earlier analysis of fewer than 700 of the donors, most TCR beta V segments appeared in productive rearrangements about 87% or about 30% of the time, broadly matching IMGT annotations.

Comments on this clone: Its recognized antigen is unknown.

Library construction relied on the immunoSEQ multiplex PCR assay. A mixture of 60 forward primers for TCR Vbeta segments and 13 reverse primers for TCR Jbeta segments was used in the multiplex PCR. A multiplex PCR assay on genomic DNA amplified the CDR3 region of rearranged TCR beta genes. The amplified TCR beta libraries were sequenced on the Illumina HiSeq System as 87-base-pair reads. In the original analysis: A later analysis counted about 80 million unique TCR beta chains across the 650 to 800 repertoires, and around 9.9 million of these chains were shared by at least two donors. Raw reads were error-corrected and collapsed into unique sequences by a nearest-neighbor algorithm in which closely related sequences were merged to remove PCR and sequencing errors. Alignment of CDR3 sequences to IMGT reference sequences was used to assign V, D and J gene segments. For a sequence to be retained, a match of at least six nucleotides to both a V gene segment and a J gene segment was required. A rearrangement was called productive if the CDR3 had no stop codons and remained in frame with V and J, and every other rearrangement was called non-productive. Following IMGT convention, CDR3 was defined as the stretch from the second conserved V-encoded cysteine up to the conserved J-encoded phenylalanine. The earlier analysis of about 590 of the donors excluded sequences that lacked an unambiguous match to a single V gene segment. An earlier analysis of approximately 590 of the donors classified V segments as functional when productive rearrangements were above 56.7% and as segregating when the standard deviation between donors was above 5%. A statistical classification framework was built to diagnose cytomegalovirus status from the catalog of TCR beta chain sequences. In a later analysis, V and J genes were assigned by comparing TCR nucleotide sequences against IMGT/GENE-DB human TR gene sequences. A later analysis assigned CDR3 sequences and most-parsimonious VDJ recombination scenarios with the TCRdist pipeline. In a later analysis, every TCR beta chain was defined by the combination of its CDR3 amino acid sequence and its V-gene family, and reads without a unique V-gene family were dropped. As a way to deal with suspected cross-contamination and a sequencing artifact, a later analysis dropped 500 to 700 nucleotide sequences that were highly shared and had low generation probability. In a later analysis, a clonal expansion index for each public chain was calculated from normalized within-repertoire ranks of inferred template counts. Generation probabilities in a later analysis came from a VDJ recombination model fitted to out-of-frame rearrangements, and those results were checked against IGoR. A later analysis scored TCR-TCR, TCR-HLA and TCR-CMV co-occurrence with hypergeometric tests, applying a repertoire-size bias correction to TCR pairs. To estimate false discovery rates, a later analysis permuted the HLA or CMV assignments 20 times. In a later analysis, co-occurring TCRs were grouped using DBSCAN, with TCRdist sequence similarity added in when clustering inside HLA-allele-positive subsets. For co-occurrence clustering, repertoires with fewer than 30,000 or more than 120,000 public chains were excluded, along with about five repertoires with anomalous nucleotide sharing. In its TCRdb copy, this immuneACCESS table keeps in-frame sequences only and misses some clones. Where compared with another copy, unresolved V genes explain less than half of these, and the others have no known cause. From that table come the V and J calls and clone size; the DNA was used to work out D and trimming. For this sample, the table gives about 150,000 clones. The ten largest clones add up to 1.6% of the sample.

The cohort consisted of approximately 670 healthy bone marrow donors. All cohort members were sampled while nominally healthy, although unrecorded immune exposures were likely present. The donor tested CMV seronegative and was one of the 352 seronegative cohort members. Each donor provided a peripheral blood sample, and peripheral blood mononuclear cells were used for TCR beta sequencing. Genomic DNA was extracted from the blood cell samples with the Qiagen DNeasy Blood Extraction Kit. CDR3 length: 13 amino acids, cysteine to phenylalanine. This entry keeps only the CDR3 DNA: 39 bases, framed from base 1. V sheds 10 bases and J sheds 0 bases, leaving 9 bases between their ends. According to the germline V gene (reference sequence), CDR1 reads SEHNR and CDR2 reads FQNEAQ.

What was sequenced was PBMCs. This clonotype was obtained from a woman in her fifties or sixties in good health and CMV-seronegative. The sequence is built from TRBV7-9 and TRBJ2-2; the D gene is perhaps TRBD1, on 6 matching bases. The CDR3 has the sequence CATDRSNTGELFF. The DNA sequence reads TGTGCCACGGACAGATCGAACACCGGGGAGCTGTTTTTT.